These 3 T cell receptor beta chains came from one sample sequenced in a study of T cell repertoires in cytomegalovirus infection. These receptors lack a known antigen. TCRdb ran MiXCR on the reads and lists one entry per CDR3 protein. This sample carries about 830,000 distinct CDR3 sequences, 32% of them seen once, and the ten largest clones take 12%. The sample was cultured CD8+ T cells from PBMCs, taken from culture after CMV antigen stimulation. These receptors all stem from a human donor in good health (CMV status not recorded). Some clones in this sample may be carry-over from other donors' samples.

The CDR3: CASSEGAGGLSSYEQYV. The CDR3 DNA reads TGTGCCAGCAGTGAAGGAGCGGGGGGGCTGAGCTCCTACGAGCAGTACGTC. This chain connects TRBV6-1 to TRBJ2-7, with TRBD2 identical over 10 bases. V shed 1 base, J shed 0 bases, and the junction held 6 bases outside the gene matches. The CDR3 contains 17 residues. Germline CDR1 and CDR2: MNHNS and SASEGT.

This clonotype has only a few counts. V gene TRBV28 combines with J gene TRBJ2-7; unclear D gene. From germline, CDR1 is MDHEN and CDR2 SYDVKM. Trimming cost V 5 bases and J 0 bases, with 14 bases left between them. The CDR3 runs 15 residues. CDR3 in DNA: TGTGCCAGCAGTCCCCGGTCTAGTTACTCCTACGAGCAGTACGTC. Translating gives CASSPRSSYSYEQYV.

This clonotype was seen only a few times. The V and J genes are TRBV24-1 and TRBJ1-2; D is ambiguous. CDR3 length: 14 residues. The germline gives CDR1 KGHDR, CDR2 SFDVKD. V was shortened by 3 bases and J by 1 base, with 8 bases between the two germline ends. The CDR3 is CATSDGRDNYGYTF. As DNA, the CDR3 is TGTGCCACCAGTGATGGGAGAGATAACTATGGCTACACCTTC.